The clone carrying this TCR beta chain was seen more than once but under ten times. The entry originates in a study of human T cells and chemical hapten exposure. Time point: pre-sensitization, week 0. This sample's treatment: therapeutic diphenylcyclopropenone sensitization with weekly scalp DPC. TCRdb passed the RACE reads through MiXCR, listing each CDR3 protein once. Counted here are more than 300,000 distinct CDR3 sequences, 5.1% occurring once; the ten biggest clones make up 2.6%. The origin of this receptor is a woman between 50 and 59 years old with alopecia areata. Some clones in this sample may be carry-over from other donors' samples. The specimen comprised whole blood, sampled in connection with sensitization to the hapten diphenylcyclopropenone (DPC).

The CDR3 is CASSSRVAGSGEQFF. The CDR3 DNA sequence: TGTGCCAGCAGCTCCCGTGTCGCGGGATCTGGTGAGCAGTTCTTC. This chain joins TRBV5-4 and TRBJ2-1; D is possibly TRBD2 (6 bases). Germline-derived CDR1 and CDR2 are SGHNT and YYREEE (reference sequence). V lost 3 bases to trimming and J lost 9 bases, with 19 bases between them. The CDR3 spans 15 residues.